These 32 T cell receptor beta chains originate from one sample sequenced in a study of T-cell reconstitution after alpha-beta-depleted transplantation in children. Unique molecular identifiers were used in preparing the TCRbeta library. TCRdb reprocessed the PCR reads via MiXCR and lists one record per CDR3 protein. The sample lists about 230,000 distinct CDR3 sequences, around 9.9% occurring once. Sequencing used PBMCs, obtained before TCRalphabeta/CD19-depleted stem cell transplant. The receptors were gathered from a child younger than two with acute myeloid leukemia, due to receive a stem cell transplant.

This clonotype has a count of ten or more. J is TRBJ2-2 and V is TRBV6-5, with 15 bases fitting TRBD2. Looked up from germline, CDR1 is MNHEY and CDR2 is SVGAGI. V dropped 2 bases and J dropped 4; count of bases not matched to a gene: 11. The CDR3 is 20 residues long. CDR3 protein: CASSYGLPGLAGGSTGELFF. CDR3 coding DNA: TGTGCCAGCAGTTACGGCCTCCCGGGACTAGCGGGAGGTAGCACCGGGGAGCTGTTTTTT.

This clonotype was recorded many times. V is TRBV12-3 or TRBV12-4 and J is TRBJ2-3; 8 bases are shared with TRBD1. Trimming at V came to 4 bases and at J to 2 bases, leaving 8 bases not matched to a gene. The CDR3 runs to 16 residues. In DNA, the CDR3 is TGTGCCAGCAGTTCGCATCAGGGGGCGTACACAGATACGCAGTATTTT. As protein: CASSSHQGAYTDTQYF.

Worth noting for this clonotype: Being one base from a much bigger clone, this may be a read error. The chain couples TRBV30 to TRBJ1-5, with D unclear. Germline V gene lookup returns CDR1 GTSNPN and CDR2 SVGIG (reference sequence). The CDR3 covers 14 residues. CDR3 region: CAWARGNSNHPQHF. The CDR3 nucleotides read TGTGCCTGGGCCAGAGGGAATAGCAATCACCCCCAGCATTTT.

This clonotype was counted at least ten times. The gene calls are TRBV6-1 and TRBJ1-5; D possibly corresponds to TRBD1 (6 bases). The CDR3 sequence is 13 residues long. The V end lost 3 bases, the J end lost 6 bases, and 9 bases lay between the germline ends. Germline CDR1 and CDR2: MNHNS and SASEGT. The CDR3 DNA sequence: TGTGCCAGCAGTGATACAGGGTTTCAGCCCCAGCATTTT. This gives the protein CASSDTGFQPQHF.

This clonotype has at least ten counts. The rearrangement joins TRBV7-2 to TRBJ2-1; 10 nucleotides agree with TRBD2. The CDR3 runs 16 residues. J gave up 3 bases and V 5 bases, and 7 bases lay outside the gene matches. Germline CDR1 is SGHTA and CDR2 is FQGNSA. The CDR3 reads CASSIPSGSIYNEQFF. The CDR3 DNA sequence: TGTGCCAGCAGCATCCCTAGCGGGAGCATCTACAATGAGCAGTTCTTC.

This clonotype has ten or more counts. The chain carries TRBV3-1 and TRBJ2-4; D call uncertain. V lost 2 bases to trimming and J lost 3 bases, with 8 bases between them. In germline, CDR1 is LGHDT, CDR2 YNNKEL (reference sequence). The CDR3 runs to 14 residues. The CDR3 loop reads CASSQRGDKNIQYF. Here the CDR3 DNA reads TGTGCCAGCAGCCAAAGAGGTGACAAAAACATTCAGTACTTC.

The table lists this clonotype with many counts. The V call is TRBV5-1, the J call TRBJ2-7; D is uncertain. CDR1 is SGHRS and CDR2 is YFSETQ in the germline V gene. CDR3 length equals 9 residues. Deletions cut 7 bases from V and 6 bases from J, with 5 bases between. The CDR3 is CASPIEQYF. Written as DNA, the CDR3 is TGCGCCAGCCCCATCGAGCAGTACTTC.

This clonotype came up many times. The genes are TRBV20-1 and TRBJ1-2, with D perhaps matching TRBD1 (5 bases). This CDR3 comprises 15 residues. The V end lost 1 base, the J end lost 7 bases, and 19 bases lay between the germline ends. Germline loops: CDR1 DFQATT, CDR2 SNEGSKA (reference sequence). CDR3 in amino acids: CSARAGRDPESGYTF. The CDR3 DNA reads as TGCAGTGCTAGAGCCGGCCGGGACCCAGAAAGTGGCTACACCTTC.

This clonotype has at least ten counts. The chain employs TRBV7-9 and TRBJ2-1; D is tentatively TRBD1 or TRBD2 (5 bases each). The germline V gene encodes CDR1 SEHNR and CDR2 FQNEAQ (reference sequence). V lost 2 bases to trimming and J lost 1 base, with 9 bases between them. The CDR3 extends over 15 amino acids. CDR3 protein: CASSLTGLSYNEQFF. The CDR3 bases are TGTGCCAGCAGCTTAACGGGGCTGTCCTACAATGAGCAGTTCTTC. Together with reference TRBV7-9 and TRBJ2-1, the CDR3 gives the full variable domain: DTGVSQNPRHKITKRGQNVTFRCDPISEHNRLYWYRQTLGQGPEFLTYFQNEAQLEKSRLLSDRFSAERPKGSFSTLEIQRTEQGDSAMYLCASSLTGLSYNEQFFGPGTRLTVL.

The J gene is TRBJ2-7, the V gene TRBV7-9, with a tentative D call TRBD1 (6 bases). The germline V gene has CDR1 SEHNR and CDR2 FQNEAQ (reference sequence). The ends were cut back, 9 bases at V and 3 bases at J, with 18 bases in the middle. The CDR3 runs 14 residues. CDR3 sequence reads: CASNPDWGLYEQYF. The CDR3 coding sequence is TGTGCCAGTAACCCGGACTGGGGGCTCTACGAGCAGTACTTC.

This clonotype showed up many times. This chain links TRBV10-3 with TRBJ1-6; D is unclear. The CDR3 contains 13 residues. The germline CDR1 and CDR2 sequences are ENHRY and SYGVKD. V was cut by 11 bases and J by 0 bases, with 8 bases left in between. DNA for the CDR3: TGTGCCGTCCGTAGCTCCTATAATTCACCCCTCCACTTT. Translation gives CAVRSSYNSPLHF.

Ten or more counts support this clonotype. This rearrangement joins TRBV2 to TRBJ2-1; no clear D. From germline, CDR1 is SNHLY and CDR2 FYNNEI. The V and J ends lost 6 bases and 3 bases respectively, with 3 bases between them. The CDR3 consists of 11 residues. The CDR3, as DNA: TGTGCCAGCAGCGTCTACAATGAGCAGTTCTTC. It codes for CASSVYNEQFF.

This clonotype showed up many times. The chain recombines TRBV29-1 with TRBJ2-5; D call uncertain. The germline gives CDR1 SQVTM, CDR2 ANQGSEA. The CDR3 has 13 amino acids. Between the trimmed V and J ends, which lost 4 bases and 0 bases, there was a span of 9 bases. The CDR3 spells CSVGTAYQETQYF. CDR3 DNA: TGCAGCGTTGGAACAGCATACCAAGAGACCCAGTACTTC.

Ten or more counts support this clonotype. V gene TRBV6-1 combines with J gene TRBJ2-1, with 13 positions matching TRBD2. Unmatched junction bases numbered 5, after V lost 3 bases and J lost 9 bases. Germline V CDR1 and CDR2: MNHNS, SASEGT. The CDR3 loop spans 15 amino acids. The CDR3 spells CASSEGTSGIFEQFF. The CDR3 region has the DNA TGTGCCAGCAGTGAGGGGACTAGCGGGATTTTTGAGCAGTTCTTC.

Only a few counts were recorded for this clonotype. The chain joins TRBV6-1 to TRBJ1-6; unclear D gene. The germline CDR1 and CDR2 sequences are MNHNS and SASEGT. The V end lost 7 bases, the J end lost 9 bases, and 16 bases lay between the germline ends. The CDR3 length is 14 residues. CDR3 sequence: CASNSIGWGSPLHF. The CDR3 bases are TGTGCCAGCAACTCCATTGGGTGGGGTTCACCCCTCCACTTT.

At least ten counts were recorded for this clonotype. The chain employs TRBV11-2 and TRBJ2-1; D is possibly TRBD1 (5 bases). The CDR3 is 16 residues long. The germline CDR1 and CDR2 sequences are SGHAT and FQNNGV. V lost 1 base and J 4 bases, leaving 14 bases between the germline ends. The CDR3 region has the DNA TGTGCCAGCAGCTTAGTTCTGGACATGACTTACAATGAGCAGTTCTTC. It codes for CASSLVLDMTYNEQFF.

Ten or more counts support this clonotype. This chain joins TRBV12-3 or TRBV12-4 and TRBJ2-7, with 8 bases matching TRBD1. The CDR3 has 14 amino acids. Trimming removed 5 bases from V and 5 bases from J; junction bases left unmatched: 8. CDR3 nucleotide sequence: TGTGCCAGCAGTGTAAGGACAGGGCGGGACGAGCAGTACTTC. Protein: CASSVRTGRDEQYF.

This clonotype was recorded only once. A much more abundant neighbour one base away suggests this may be a read error. The chain has TRBV5-1 and TRBJ1-4; D gene uncertain. Germline V CDR1 and CDR2: SGHRS, YFSETQ. The CDR3 consists of 14 residues. CDR3: CATSTGSTNEKLLF. DNA of the CDR3: TGCGCCACATCGACCGGGTCAACTAATGAAAAACTGCTTTTT.

This clonotype was detected ten times or more. J is TRBJ2-1 and V is TRBV29-1; D possibly uses TRBD1 or TRBD2 (5 bases each). Trimming removed 5 bases from V and 6 bases from J, with 17 bases in between. CDR1 is SQVTM and CDR2 is ANQGSEA in the germline V gene. The CDR3 is 14 residues long. CDR3: CSVCRAQAGNEQFF. The CDR3 nucleotides are TGCAGCGTTTGTCGTGCACAGGCGGGCAATGAGCAGTTCTTC.

The V call is TRBV6-1, the J call TRBJ2-7; 7 bases align to TRBD1. The junction had 13 bases not matched to a gene; V was cut back by 7 bases and J by 7 bases. The CDR3 spans 14 residues. CDR1 is MNHNS and CDR2 is SASEGT in the germline V gene. DNA of the CDR3: TGTGCCAGCAACGCCGGGACAGCGGCTCCTGAGCAGTACTTC. Its protein product is CASNAGTAAPEQYF.

Ten or more counts support this clonotype. The J gene is TRBJ1-2, the V gene TRBV29-1, with TRBD1 as a possible D gene (6 bases). CDR3 length: 13 amino acids. The V gene's germline CDR1 is SQVTM and CDR2 ANQGSEA. The V end lost 8 bases, the J end lost 6 bases, and 19 bases lay between the germline ends. In nucleotides, the CDR3 is TGCAGCATAACCCGGGACATTGGGGATGGCTACACCTTC. This sequence encodes CSITRDIGDGYTF.

This clonotype occurred many times. This chain connects TRBV28 to TRBJ2-5; TRBD1 matches 8 bases. V dropped 5 bases and J dropped 1; count of bases not matched to a gene: 3. This CDR3 has 14 residues. Germline V lookup: CDR1 MDHEN, CDR2 SYDVKM. CDR3 bases: TGTGCCAGCAGTCGGACAGGGTTCCAAGAGACCCAGTACTTC. It yields the protein CASSRTGFQETQYF.

This clonotype was found a few times. The J gene is TRBJ2-1, the V gene TRBV14, with TRBD2 identical over 14 bases. Trimming took 3 bases from V and 0 from J; bases not matched to a gene: 4. The CDR3 runs to 18 residues. CDR1 and CDR2 (germline): SGHDN, FVKESK. In DNA, the CDR3 is TGTGCCAGCAGCCAGGGACTAGCGGGGGCCTTCTCCTACAATGAGCAGTTCTTC. Its translation: CASSQGLAGAFSYNEQFF. The entire variable domain, with the rest obtained from reference TRBV14 and TRBJ2-1, is as follows: EAGVTQFPSHSVIEKGQTVTLRCDPISGHDNLYWYRRVMGKEIKFLLHFVKESKQDESGMPNNRFLAERTGGTYSTLKVQPAELEDSGVYFCASSQGLAGAFSYNEQFFGPGTRLTVL.

There are many counts of this clonotype. This chain connects TRBV27 to TRBJ1-6; tentatively, D is TRBD1 (6 bases). Trimming pared 0 bases from V and 8 bases from J, leaving 11 bases between. The CDR3 runs to 15 residues. From germline, CDR1 is MNHEY and CDR2 SMNVEV (reference sequence). The CDR3 reads CASSLSLGAYSPLHF. The CDR3 DNA reads TGTGCCAGCAGTTTATCGCTGGGGGCCTATTCACCCCTCCACTTT.

This clonotype came up many times. This rearrangement joins TRBV6-1 to TRBJ2-5; D might be TRBD1 (5 bases). Trimming cost V 6 bases and J 5 bases, with 13 bases left between them. There are 13 residues in the CDR3. CDR1 and CDR2 from the germline V gene are MNHNS and SASEGT. CDR3 in amino acids: CASSRTTAETQYF. CDR3 nucleotides: TGTGCCAGCAGCAGGACAACGGCGGAGACCCAGTACTTC.

This clonotype was counted at least ten times. The chain couples TRBV20-1 to TRBJ2-4; D gene ambiguous. Looked up from germline, CDR1 is DFQATT and CDR2 is SNEGSKA (reference sequence). V gave up 4 bases and J gave up 0 bases, with 10 bases separating them. The CDR3 runs 14 residues. The CDR3 region has the DNA TGCAGTGCTAAGGCGTCACTAGCCAAAAACATTCAGTACTTC. It specifies CSAKASLAKNIQYF.

The chain combines TRBV21-1 with TRBJ1-6; the D segment call TRBD1 is taken from the table without a DNA check. TRBV21-1 is flagged as a pseudogene. The CDR3 spans 19 residues. The CDR3 reads CASSKGGQVPSSYNSPLHF. CDR3 nucleotides: TGTGCCAGCAGCAAAGGGGGACAGGTTCCGAGCTCCTATAATTCACCCCTCCACTTT.

In this sample, this clonotype turned up many times. The chain employs TRBV19 and TRBJ2-2; D is perhaps TRBD1 or TRBD2 (5 bases each). V was trimmed by 6 bases and J by 1 base, leaving 9 bases between them. Per the germline V gene, CDR1 is LNHDA and CDR2 is SQIVND (reference sequence). The CDR3 length is 14 residues. The DNA for the CDR3 is TGTGCCAGTAGCGGGACGGGGAACACCGGGGAGCTGTTTTTT. It yields the protein CASSGTGNTGELFF.

This clonotype was counted many times. One end of the junction does not line up with germline, which may come from a read error. The chain recombines TRBV12-3 or TRBV12-4 with TRBJ2-3, with TRBD1 matching 12 bases. The CDR3 is made up of 15 amino acids. The CDR3 coding sequence is TGTGCCAGCACGGGACAGGGGGCTGTCACAGACACGCAGTATTTT. Its translation: CASTGQGAVTDTQYF.

This clonotype was picked up many times. The genes are TRBV25-1 and TRBJ2-7, with TRBD2 matching over 10 bases. Germline V CDR1 and CDR2: MGHDK, SYGVNS. The CDR3 contains 14 residues. Germline trimming cut 7 bases from V and 2 bases from J; bases unmatched to any gene: 5. CDR3 nucleotides: TGTGCCAGCACCAGAACTAGCGGGACCTACGAGCAGTACTTC. This sequence encodes CASTRTSGTYEQYF.

This clonotype was seen many times. CDR3 loop: CASSPRAAPKEYEQYF. Written as DNA, the CDR3 is TGTGCCAGTAGTCCCCGAGCGGCGCCTAAAGAGTACGAGCAGTACTTC. The chain links TRBV19 to TRBJ2-7, with D perhaps TRBD2 (5 bases). The V and J ends lost 5 bases and 4 bases respectively, with 21 bases between them. This CDR3 comprises 16 residues. CDR1 is LNHDA, CDR2 SQIVND, per germline (reference sequence).

This clonotype was observed at least ten times. V usage is TRBV7-6 and J usage is TRBJ2-2; 9 bases agree with TRBD1. V was pared by 1 base and J by 7 bases, with 4 bases of the junction left unmatched. Germline CDR1 and CDR2: SGHVS and FNYEAQ. The CDR3 is 15 amino acids. The CDR3 region is CASSLEGQGFGELFF. CDR3 nucleotide sequence: TGTGCCAGCAGCTTAGAAGGACAGGGGTTCGGGGAGCTGTTTTTT. Complete variable domain (other parts from reference TRBV7-6 and TRBJ2-2): GAGVSQSPRYKVTKRGQDVALRCDPISGHVSLYWYRQALGQGPEFLTYFNYEAQQDKSGLPNDRFSAERPEGSISTLTIQRTEQRDSAMYRCASSLEGQGFGELFFGEGSRLTVL.